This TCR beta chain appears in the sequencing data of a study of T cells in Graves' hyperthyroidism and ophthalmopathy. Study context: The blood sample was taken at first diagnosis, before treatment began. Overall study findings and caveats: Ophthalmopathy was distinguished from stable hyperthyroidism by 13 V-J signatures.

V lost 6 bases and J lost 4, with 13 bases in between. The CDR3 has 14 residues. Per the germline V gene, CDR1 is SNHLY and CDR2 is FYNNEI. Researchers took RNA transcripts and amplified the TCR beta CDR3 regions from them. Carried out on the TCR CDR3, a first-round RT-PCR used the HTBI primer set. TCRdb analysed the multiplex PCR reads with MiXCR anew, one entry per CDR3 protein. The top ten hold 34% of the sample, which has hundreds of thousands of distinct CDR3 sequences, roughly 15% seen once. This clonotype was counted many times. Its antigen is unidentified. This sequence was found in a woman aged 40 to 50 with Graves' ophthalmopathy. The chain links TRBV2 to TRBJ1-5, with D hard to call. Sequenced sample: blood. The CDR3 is CASSGEQGNQPQHF. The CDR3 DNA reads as TGTGCCAGCAGCGGCGAACAAGGGAATCAGCCCCAGCATTTT.